The 2 T cell receptor beta chains below were found in one sample sequenced in a study of PD-1 blockade in classical Hodgkin lymphoma. Libraries were prepared by immunoSEQ multiplex PCR; TCRdb keeps only in-frame clonotypes and omits some of them. The sample lists over 25,000 clones, more than 85% occurring once. Time point in this sample: cycle 4 day 1 (C4D1), after five to seven weeks of nivolumab. All patients experienced relapse after autologous stem cell transplantation, and brentuximab vedotin exposure was variable. Magnetic negative selection purified CD4+ T cells from thawed PBMCs. The source was CD4+ T cells from blood, collected before the fourth cycle of nivolumab. The receptors shown here come from a human donor with classical Hodgkin lymphoma.

Remarks on this clone: Other DNA variants within this sample encode the same CDR3. The rearrangement uses TRBV27 and TRBJ2-5; D is undetermined. V shed 0 bases and J shed 1 base, with 6 bases lying between them. This CDR3 is built from 14 residues. Per germline, CDR1 MNHEY and CDR2 SMNVEV (reference sequence). This CDR3 is CASSLSPAQETQYF. CDR3 DNA sequence: TGTGCCAGCAGTTTATCGCCGGCCCAAGAGACCCAGTACTTC.

V usage is TRBV19 and J usage is TRBJ2-1, with D tentatively TRBD1 (6 bases). CDR3 length equals 14 residues. From germline, CDR1 is LNHDA and CDR2 SQIVND (reference sequence). Trimming took 5 bases from V and 0 from J, leaving 8 bases between them. In DNA, the CDR3 is TGTGCCAGTAGTTCGGACAGCTCCTACAATGAGCAGTTCTTC. Translated, it gives CASSSDSSYNEQFF.